This T cell receptor beta chain was observed in a study of post-analysis software for immune sequencing data. Background on the study: Patients with relapsing-remitting, secondary progressive and progressive-relapsing multiple sclerosis courses were all represented. Study findings and constraints: Comparison with controls showed significantly lower normalized Chao1 diversity in multiple sclerosis patients.

This clonotype was detected many times. Its antigen remains unidentified. The authors incorporated unique molecular identifiers into the TCR beta cDNA libraries. Starting from roughly 1.1 to 9.2 million T cells, the study yielded roughly 0.5 million cDNA molecules. A single record per CDR3 protein comes from TCRdb applying MiXCR to the PCR reads. This sample carries about 540,000 distinct CDR3 sequences, approximately 31% of them seen once, and the ten largest clones take 5% to 6%. Sample: blood. The receptor was isolated from a girl aged 2-17 years with multiple sclerosis.

The CDR3 spells CASSLFLAGGLINGEQFF. The CDR3 coding sequence is TGTGCCAGCAGTTTATTCCTAGCGGGGGGTCTAATCAACGGTGAGCAGTTCTTC. The chain links TRBV28 to TRBJ2-1, with 11 bases that match TRBD2. The germline V gene encodes CDR1 MDHEN and CDR2 SYDVKM. This CDR3 has 18 amino acids. V shed 1 base, J shed 9 bases, and the junction held 14 bases outside the gene matches.